This paragraph covers one T cell receptor beta chain sequence. Only one count was recorded for this clone. This receptor's antigen is unknown. Base quality data are lacking; no much larger clone is found one base away. These data belong to a study of PD-1 blockade in classical Hodgkin lymphoma (dated by TCRdb to between 2020 and 2021). General notes on the study: Nivolumab dosing was 3 mg/kg intravenously every 2 weeks, continuing until either disease progression or unacceptable toxicity. The study used CyTOF and TCR beta sequencing to define a peripheral blood immune signature of response to PD-1 blockade in classical Hodgkin lymphoma.

Including the terminal cysteine and phenylalanine, the CDR3 comprises 18 residues. Only CDR3 DNA remains: 54 bases, in frame from the first base. The trim is 5 bases for V and 3 bases for J, with a gap of 26 bases between the germline ends. Sequences SGHRS (CDR1) and YFSETQ (CDR2) are obtained from the germline V gene. Genomic DNA was extracted with the Qiagen DNeasy kit from unsorted PBMCs and from negatively selected CD4+ and CD8+ fractions. Using primers that anneal to V and J segments, immunoSEQ multiplex PCR amplified the TCR beta CDR3 regions. A synthetic immune receptor repertoire was used to minimize amplification bias, and any residual bias was removed computationally once sequencing was done. The study's processing was this. Custom Python scripts were used to quantify repertoire diversity as the Shannon entropy index. Unsorted, CD4+ and CD8+ repertoires were analyzed separately, except for combined analyses in which CD4+ and CD8+ sequences were merged in silico. Clonal expansion was defined as at least a 2-fold frequency increase after treatment relative to C1D1, with a pseudocount of 0.5 for undetected baseline clones. Singleton clones were defined as clones with 0 or 1 copy at C1D1, and non-singleton clones were defined as clones with 2 or more copies. Clones expanded in unsorted samples were annotated as CD4+, CD8+ or unknown by matching protein sequences in sorted samples from the same patient. Wilcoxon tests were applied to paired samples to test diversity changes from C1D1 to C4D1. As stored in TCRdb, this immuneACCESS dataset retains in-frame rearrangements with V and J assigned. A fraction of the clones does not appear; measured against another copy, unresolved V genes explain less than half of the discrepancy, and the remainder lacks a known reason. V, J and clone size derive from that table, while D and trimming were established from the DNA sequence. The sample data list approximately 160,000 clones, and about 81% of these were observed just once. The top ten clones comprise 9.2% of the sample.

The paper as a whole reports these results and caveats: The study was restricted to a single clinical trial cohort, and the causes of repertoire differences, possibly disease activity or prior therapy, were left undefined. A significant rise by C4D1 was seen in CD4+ but not CD8+ TCR diversity (p=0.0027 vs p=0.16), with the rise being most apparent in complete responders (p=0.02). Diversity was lower in patients who began nivolumab less than 1 year after ASCT, so these patients were left out of later analyses to avoid confounding by immune reconstitution. Baseline TCR diversity was reported to be lower in newly diagnosed patients than in healthy donors, and even lower in relapsed/refractory patients. Trial patients achieving complete response had baseline diversity similar to newly diagnosed patients, whereas partial responders and progressors had significantly lower diversity.

In light of the paper, this sample's time point label describes: cycle 2 day 1 (C2D1) of nivolumab. Every trial patient had relapsed after autologous stem cell transplantation, and cohorts A, B and C differed in prior brentuximab vedotin exposure. The trial cohort comprised approximately 55 patients with relapsed/refractory classical Hodgkin lymphoma whose best overall responses were complete response, partial response or progressive disease. Trial patients were treated with single-agent nivolumab in the multi-cohort phase II CheckMate 205 trial. An independent review committee assessed best overall response using the 2007 International Working Group response criteria. Trial PBMCs were collected just before the start of nivolumab (C1D1) and during therapy at cycle 2 day 1 and cycle 4 day 1. Peripheral blood was collected in 8 mL Vacutainer Cell Preparation Tubes, from which PBMCs were isolated by centrifugation and then cryopreserved.

This sample comprised peripheral blood mononuclear cells (PBMCs), obtained before the second cycle of nivolumab. The chain couples TRBV5-1 to TRBJ1-2; the D region possibly corresponds to TRBD1 (5 bases align). The sequence was obtained from a human donor with classical Hodgkin lymphoma. CDR3 sequence: CASRRYRDLNSRHYGYTF. The DNA sequence follows: TGCGCCAGCAGACGGTACCGGGACCTAAACTCTCGTCACTATGGCTACACCTTC.